These T cell receptor beta chains were read from a single sample in a study of control samples from healthy donors and cancer patients. Data came from immunoSEQ multiplex PCR; TCRdb stores just in-frame clones and leaves some out. The sample contains some 140,000 clones, around 92% of which appear only once. The sequenced sample was PBMCs. Source of these receptors: a man aged 50 to 60 with head and neck cancer. CDR3s include the opening cysteine and the closing phenylalanine or tryptophan. A D gene is named only where the DNA matches it firmly. Clone size, where shown, is once, few, many, or a class for clones that have expanded.

j_gene: TRBJ1-4
len: 14
d_gene: TRBD1
v_gene: TRBV25-1
abundance: few
CDR3nt: TGTGCCAGCATGGGGACAGCCTTAGGGGAAAAACTGTTTTTT
CDR3aa: CASMGTALGEKLFF

j_gene: TRBJ2-1
len: 15
d_gene: TRBD2
v_gene: TRBV6-5
abundance: NA
CDR3nt: TGTGCCAGCAGTTACTCTAGCGGGAGATGGAATGAGCAGTTCTTC
CDR3aa: CASSYSSGRWNEQFF

j_gene: TRBJ2-7
len: 15
d_gene: NA
v_gene: TRBV18
abundance: NA
CDR3nt: TGTGCCAGCTCACCGAGGGACAATGACCGGGGCGAGCAGTACTTC
CDR3aa: CASSPRDNDRGEQYF

j_gene: TRBJ2-5
len: 14
d_gene: TRBD1
v_gene: TRBV11-2
abundance: NA
CDR3nt: TGTGCCAGCAGCTTGGGACAGACTCAAGAGACCCAGTACTTC
CDR3aa: CASSLGQTQETQYF

j_gene: TRBJ2-7
len: 15
d_gene: TRBD1
v_gene: TRBV11-2
abundance: NA
CDR3nt: TGTGCCAGCAGCTTATTGAACAGGGGCTCCTACGAGCAGTACTTC
CDR3aa: CASSLLNRGSYEQYF

j_gene: TRBJ2-7
len: 17
d_gene: NA
v_gene: TRBV4-1
abundance: NA
CDR3nt: TGCGCCAGCAGCCAACCCAACGGTCGGGCAGGAGGCTACGAGCAGTACTTC
CDR3aa: CASSQPNGRAGGYEQYF

j_gene: TRBJ1-1
len: 16
d_gene: TRBD1
v_gene: TRBV23-1
abundance: NA
CDR3nt: TGCGCCAGCAGCCGGGACAGGGGGTGCGTGAACACTGAAGCTTTCTTT
CDR3aa: CASSRDRGCVNTEAFF

j_gene: TRBJ1-5
len: 14
d_gene: NA
v_gene: TRBV6-2/TRBV6-3
abundance: NA
CDR3nt: TGTGCCAGCAGTAAAGGGGGAGGAAGTCAGCCCCAGCATTTT
CDR3aa: CASSKGGGSQPQHF

j_gene: TRBJ2-1
len: 14
d_gene: NA
v_gene: TRBV6-5
abundance: NA
CDR3nt: TGTGCCAGCACCTCGACTACGCGGGGTCATGTTTGGTTCTTC
CDR3aa: CASTSTTRGHVWFF

j_gene: TRBJ2-1
len: 15
d_gene: TRBD2
v_gene: TRBV27
abundance: NA
CDR3nt: TGTGCCAGTAATCCGAGCGGGGGGGTCGTCAATGAGCAGTTCTTC
CDR3aa: CASNPSGGVVNEQFF

j_gene: TRBJ2-3
len: 13
d_gene: NA
v_gene: TRBV6-4
abundance: NA
CDR3nt: TGTGCCAGCAGTGGGGGTGTCGCAGATACGCAGTATTTT
CDR3aa: CASSGGVADTQYF

j_gene: TRBJ2-3
len: 17
d_gene: NA
v_gene: TRBV27
abundance: NA
CDR3nt: TGTGCCAGCAGTTTATTCGGGGAGCGAATGAGGACAGATACGCAGTATTTT
CDR3aa: CASSLFGERMRTDTQYF

j_gene: TRBJ2-7
len: 14
d_gene: NA
v_gene: TRBV6-5
abundance: NA
CDR3nt: TGTGCCAGCAGTTATGGGGGAGACGGGTACGAGCAGTACTTC
CDR3aa: CASSYGGDGYEQYF

j_gene: TRBJ1-1
len: 16
d_gene: TRBD1
v_gene: TRBV10-3
abundance: NA
CDR3nt: TGTGCCATCAGTGTTACCACAGGGGGAATACGTACTGAAGCTTTCTTT
CDR3aa: CAISVTTGGIRTEAFF

j_gene: TRBJ2-7
len: 12
d_gene: NA
v_gene: TRBV27
abundance: NA
CDR3nt: TGTGCCAGCAGTTTCCCCGGGGGCGAGCAGTACTTC
CDR3aa: CASSFPGGEQYF

j_gene: TRBJ1-1
len: 13
d_gene: NA
v_gene: TRBV19
abundance: NA
CDR3nt: TGTGCCAGTACCTTCCGGAGGGACACTGAAGCTTTCTTT
CDR3aa: CASTFRRDTEAFF

j_gene: TRBJ2-2
len: 17
d_gene: NA
v_gene: TRBV2
abundance: NA
CDR3nt: TGTGCCAGCAGTGGCACACTCGGCAGATTGAACACCGGGGAGCTGTTTTTT
CDR3aa: CASSGTLGRLNTGELFF

j_gene: TRBJ1-3
len: 13
d_gene: NA
v_gene: TRBV5-1
abundance: NA
CDR3nt: TGCGCCAGCTCGGAGGGCTCTGGAAACACCATATATTTT
CDR3aa: CASSEGSGNTIYF

j_gene: TRBJ2-3
len: 15
d_gene: TRBD1
v_gene: TRBV7-2
abundance: NA
CDR3nt: TGTGCCAGCAGCTTACGCTCGAGGGGGCCAGATACGCAGTATTTT
CDR3aa: CASSLRSRGPDTQYF

j_gene: TRBJ1-5
len: 14
d_gene: NA
v_gene: TRBV2
abundance: NA
CDR3nt: TGTGCCAGCAGTGTTAACAGGGCCAATCAGCCCCAGCATTTT
CDR3aa: CASSVNRANQPQHF

j_gene: TRBJ2-7
len: 12
d_gene: NA
v_gene: TRBV19
abundance: NA
CDR3nt: TGTGCCAGTAAGGGCAGGGTAGTCGAGCAGTACTTC
CDR3aa: CASKGRVVEQYF

j_gene: TRBJ2-1
len: 16
d_gene: NA
v_gene: TRBV5-1
abundance: NA
CDR3nt: TGCGCCAGCAGCTTAGAGTCCTCCCGATCCTACAATGAGCAGTTCTTC
CDR3aa: CASSLESSRSYNEQFF

j_gene: TRBJ2-1
len: 14
d_gene: NA
v_gene: TRBV6-5
abundance: NA
CDR3nt: TGTGCCAGCAGAATCCCGGGACGTGACAATGAGCAGTTCTTC
CDR3aa: CASRIPGRDNEQFF

j_gene: TRBJ2-4
len: 15
d_gene: TRBD1
v_gene: TRBV24-1
abundance: NA
CDR3nt: TGTGCCACCAGAACCGACAGGGCCGTCAAAAACATTCAGTACTTC
CDR3aa: CATRTDRAVKNIQYF

j_gene: TRBJ1-4
len: 13
d_gene: TRBD1
v_gene: TRBV11-2
abundance: NA
CDR3nt: TGTGCCAGCAGTCCAGACAGGGTAGAAAAACTGTTTTTT
CDR3aa: CASSPDRVEKLFF

j_gene: TRBJ2-1
len: 16
d_gene: NA
v_gene: TRBV7-2
abundance: NA
CDR3nt: TGTGCCAGCAGCCCTCCCTCCGGACACTCCTACAATGAGCAGTTCTTC
CDR3aa: CASSPPSGHSYNEQFF

j_gene: TRBJ1-1
len: 15
d_gene: NA
v_gene: TRBV6-5
abundance: once
CDR3nt: TGTGCCAGCAAGACACAGGGTGGCCGGGGCACTGAAGCTTTCTTT
CDR3aa: CASKTQGGRGTEAFF

j_gene: TRBJ2-2
len: 14
d_gene: NA
v_gene: TRBV7-9
abundance: once
CDR3nt: TGTGCCAGCATAGAAGGGTCCGACACCGGGGAGCTGTTTTTT
CDR3aa: CASIEGSDTGELFF

j_gene: TRBJ2-1
len: 13
d_gene: NA
v_gene: TRBV27
abundance: NA
CDR3nt: TGTGCCAGCAGTTGGAACGGGATAGATGAGCAGTTCTTC
CDR3aa: CASSWNGIDEQFF

j_gene: TRBJ2-5
len: 12
d_gene: TRBD2
v_gene: TRBV6-4
abundance: NA
CDR3nt: TGTGCCTCCAGGGACTACAGTGAGACCCAGTACTTC
CDR3aa: CASRDYSETQYF

j_gene: TRBJ1-1
len: 13
d_gene: NA
v_gene: TRBV11-2
abundance: NA
CDR3nt: TGTGCCAGCAGCTCCTCGGGGAACACTGAAGCTTTCTTT
CDR3aa: CASSSSGNTEAFF

j_gene: TRBJ2-1
len: 15
d_gene: NA
v_gene: TRBV5-1
abundance: NA
CDR3nt: TGCGCCAGCAGCTTGTTCCGGGGGACTTCGAGTGAGCAGTTCTTC
CDR3aa: CASSLFRGTSSEQFF

j_gene: TRBJ1-1
len: 14
d_gene: NA
v_gene: TRBV10-1
abundance: NA
CDR3nt: TGCGCCAGCAGTGACTCCTCTATGAACACTGAAGCTTTCTTT
CDR3aa: CASSDSSMNTEAFF

j_gene: TRBJ2-1
len: 14
d_gene: NA
v_gene: TRBV4-2
abundance: NA
CDR3nt: TGTGCCAGCAGCCAAGATCCTGAAGGCAATGAGCAGTTCTTC
CDR3aa: CASSQDPEGNEQFF

j_gene: TRBJ2-1
len: 13
d_gene: NA
v_gene: TRBV11-3
abundance: NA
CDR3nt: TGTGCCAGCAGCTTAGCCCTGGATCATGAGCAGTTCTTC
CDR3aa: CASSLALDHEQFF

j_gene: TRBJ1-6
len: 15
d_gene: NA
v_gene: TRBV18
abundance: NA
CDR3nt: TGTGCCAGCTCACCACGCCAGGGCGACAATTCACCCCTCCACTTT
CDR3aa: CASSPRQGDNSPLHF

j_gene: TRBJ2-2
len: 15
d_gene: NA
v_gene: TRBV15
abundance: NA
CDR3nt: TGTGCCACCAGCAGAGGTACATCGAACACCGGGGAGCTGTTTTTT
CDR3aa: CATSRGTSNTGELFF

j_gene: TRBJ2-7
len: 13
d_gene: NA
v_gene: TRBV28
abundance: once
CDR3nt: TGTGCCAGCAGTCTCGGGACCTTCTACGAGCAGTACTTC
CDR3aa: CASSLGTFYEQYF

j_gene: TRBJ2-1
len: 15
d_gene: TRBD2
v_gene: TRBV27
abundance: NA
CDR3nt: TGTGCCAGCAGTCCTACTAGCGGGAGATACAATGAGCAGTTCTTC
CDR3aa: CASSPTSGRYNEQFF

j_gene: TRBJ1-1
len: 16
d_gene: TRBD1
v_gene: TRBV18
abundance: NA
CDR3nt: TGTGCCAGCTCCCTAATGACAGGGGGCTCCAACGCTGAAGCTTTCTTT
CDR3aa: CASSLMTGGSNAEAFF

j_gene: TRBJ2-3
len: 15
d_gene: NA
v_gene: TRBV5-1
abundance: NA
CDR3nt: TGCGCCAGCAGCTCAGGACAGCTCTCCACAGATACGCAGTATTTT
CDR3aa: CASSSGQLSTDTQYF